Listed below are T cell receptor beta chains from one sample, sequenced in a study of regulatory T cells in long-lasting Graves disease. TCRdb itself ran the multiplex PCR reads through MiXCR, one entry per CDR3 protein. The table shows approximately 470,000 distinct CDR3 sequences, with about 17% occurring only once. This sample was also put to use in a study of T cells in Graves' hyperthyroidism and ophthalmopathy.

The sample in question was peripheral blood mononuclear cells (PBMCs), obtained at new diagnosis, from a patient treated with antithyroid drugs. The receptor set was obtained from a man aged 35 to 55 with Graves disease. CDR3s include the opening cysteine and the closing phenylalanine or tryptophan. The order of the fields is J gene, clone size, V gene, CDR3 length, CDR3 protein. Expanded clones get a size class; other rows say once, few or many, or leave the size out.

j_call: TRBJ1-2
clone_size: .
v_call: TRBV18
cdr3_length: 13
cdr3_aa: CASSPPLYYGYTF

j_call: TRBJ1-5
clone_size: many
v_call: TRBV7-2
cdr3_length: 14
cdr3_aa: CASSSPGTNQPQHF

j_call: TRBJ2-3
clone_size: .
v_call: TRBV27
cdr3_length: 16
cdr3_aa: CASSFEGTRFPDTQYF

j_call: TRBJ2-5
clone_size: many
v_call: TRBV3-1
cdr3_length: 15
cdr3_aa: CASSQGVAGVETQYF

j_call: TRBJ2-1
clone_size: many
v_call: TRBV5-6
cdr3_length: 15
cdr3_aa: CASSRGGSLGNEQFF

j_call: TRBJ2-1
clone_size: few
v_call: TRBV7-4
cdr3_length: 16
cdr3_aa: CASSLVLAGGGNEQFF

j_call: TRBJ2-1
clone_size: many
v_call: TRBV9
cdr3_length: 13
cdr3_aa: CASSDGPSGEQFF

j_call: TRBJ2-1
clone_size: .
v_call: TRBV6-1
cdr3_length: 15
cdr3_aa: CASSHGASEHNEQFF

j_call: TRBJ2-4
clone_size: many
v_call: TRBV3-1
cdr3_length: 16
cdr3_aa: CASSQDPSRVKNIQYF

j_call: TRBJ1-4
clone_size: .
v_call: TRBV29-1
cdr3_length: 15
cdr3_aa: CSVEDWEGVDEKLFF

j_call: TRBJ1-2
clone_size: .
v_call: TRBV6-2/TRBV6-3
cdr3_length: 14
cdr3_aa: CASGDFGIQGGYTF

j_call: TRBJ2-1
clone_size: .
v_call: TRBV2
cdr3_length: 14
cdr3_aa: CASRPTSGPNEQFF

j_call: TRBJ2-2
clone_size: many
v_call: TRBV28
cdr3_length: 13
cdr3_aa: CAISVGNTGELFF

j_call: TRBJ2-7
clone_size: .
v_call: TRBV6-1
cdr3_length: 14
cdr3_aa: CASSEGLGSYEQYF

j_call: TRBJ2-3
clone_size: many
v_call: TRBV5-1
cdr3_length: 14
cdr3_aa: CASSFGQGWDTQYF

j_call: TRBJ2-7
clone_size: many
v_call: TRBV12-3/TRBV12-4
cdr3_length: 16
cdr3_aa: CASSAGLAGLSYEQYF

j_call: TRBJ2-1
clone_size: .
v_call: TRBV6-2/TRBV6-3
cdr3_length: 17
cdr3_aa: CASSRVSGRAYYNEQFF

j_call: TRBJ2-4
clone_size: many
v_call: TRBV6-2/TRBV6-3
cdr3_length: 19
cdr3_aa: CASSQIKLSGRSVPNIQYF

j_call: TRBJ2-7
clone_size: many
v_call: TRBV7-9
cdr3_length: 11
cdr3_aa: CASSYRGEQYF

j_call: TRBJ1-1
clone_size: few
v_call: TRBV6-1
cdr3_length: 12
cdr3_aa: CASSSRTGWAFF

j_call: TRBJ2-1
clone_size: many
v_call: TRBV24-1
cdr3_length: 11
cdr3_aa: CATSDRYEQFF

j_call: TRBJ2-1
clone_size: many
v_call: TRBV3-1
cdr3_length: 16
cdr3_aa: CASSPLAGGRADEQFF

j_call: TRBJ2-7
clone_size: few
v_call: TRBV6-2/TRBV6-3
cdr3_length: 16
cdr3_aa: CASSYNPSGRTYEQYF

j_call: TRBJ1-1
clone_size: many
v_call: TRBV30
cdr3_length: 12
cdr3_aa: CAWSSPGLTAFF

j_call: TRBJ2-3
clone_size: .
v_call: TRBV19
cdr3_length: 15
cdr3_aa: CASSTQGASTDTQYF

j_call: TRBJ2-1
clone_size: many
v_call: TRBV2
cdr3_length: 15
cdr3_aa: CASRPRPDGHNEQFF